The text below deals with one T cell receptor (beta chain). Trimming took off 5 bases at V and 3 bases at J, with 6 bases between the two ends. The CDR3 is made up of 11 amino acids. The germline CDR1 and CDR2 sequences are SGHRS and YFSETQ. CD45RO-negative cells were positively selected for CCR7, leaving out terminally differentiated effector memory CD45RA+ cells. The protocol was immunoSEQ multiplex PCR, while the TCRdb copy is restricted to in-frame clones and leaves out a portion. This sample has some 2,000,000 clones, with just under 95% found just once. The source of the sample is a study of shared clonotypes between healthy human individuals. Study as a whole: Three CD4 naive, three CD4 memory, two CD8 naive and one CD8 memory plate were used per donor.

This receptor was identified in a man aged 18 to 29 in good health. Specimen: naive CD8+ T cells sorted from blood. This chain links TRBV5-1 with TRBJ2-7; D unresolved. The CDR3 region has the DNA TGCGCCAGCAGTATCAGCTACGAGCAGTACTTC. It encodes CASSISYEQYF. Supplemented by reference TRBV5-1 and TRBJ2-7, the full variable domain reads KAGVTQTPRYLIKTRGQQVTLSCSPISGHRSVSWYQQTPGQGLQFLFEYFSETQRNKGNFPGRFSGRQFSNSRSEMNVSTLELGDSALYLCASSISYEQYFGPGTRLTVT.